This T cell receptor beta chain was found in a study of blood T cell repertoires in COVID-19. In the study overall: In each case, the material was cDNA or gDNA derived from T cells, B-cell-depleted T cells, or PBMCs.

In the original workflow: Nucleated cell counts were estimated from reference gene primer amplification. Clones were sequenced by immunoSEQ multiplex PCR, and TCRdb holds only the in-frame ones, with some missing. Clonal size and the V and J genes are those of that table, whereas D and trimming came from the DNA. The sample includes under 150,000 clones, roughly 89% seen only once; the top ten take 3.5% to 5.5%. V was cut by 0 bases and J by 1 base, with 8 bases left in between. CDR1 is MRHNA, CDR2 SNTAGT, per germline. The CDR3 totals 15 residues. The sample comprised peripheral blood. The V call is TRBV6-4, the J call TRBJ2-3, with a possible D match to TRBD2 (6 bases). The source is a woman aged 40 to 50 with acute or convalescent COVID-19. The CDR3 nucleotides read TGTGCCAGCAGTGACTCGGGCGGGGGCACAGATACGCAGTATTTT. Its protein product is CASSDSGGGTDTQYF.